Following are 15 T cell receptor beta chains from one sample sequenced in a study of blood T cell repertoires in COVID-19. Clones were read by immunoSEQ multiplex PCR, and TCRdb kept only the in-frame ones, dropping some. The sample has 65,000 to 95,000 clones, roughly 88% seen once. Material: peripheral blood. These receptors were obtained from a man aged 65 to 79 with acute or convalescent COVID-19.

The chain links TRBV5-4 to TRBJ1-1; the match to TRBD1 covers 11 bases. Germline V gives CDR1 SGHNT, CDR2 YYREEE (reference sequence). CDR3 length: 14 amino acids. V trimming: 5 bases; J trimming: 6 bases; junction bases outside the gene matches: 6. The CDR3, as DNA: TGTGCCAGCAGTGCCGGGACAGGGGGATCTGAAGCTTTCTTT. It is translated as CASSAGTGGSEAFF.

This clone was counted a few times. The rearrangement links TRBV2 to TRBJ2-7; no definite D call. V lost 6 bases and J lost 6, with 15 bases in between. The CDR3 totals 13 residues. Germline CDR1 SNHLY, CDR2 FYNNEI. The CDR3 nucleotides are TGTGCCAGCAGCCTCGGGTCGATATCCGAGCAGTACTTC. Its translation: CASSLGSISEQYF.

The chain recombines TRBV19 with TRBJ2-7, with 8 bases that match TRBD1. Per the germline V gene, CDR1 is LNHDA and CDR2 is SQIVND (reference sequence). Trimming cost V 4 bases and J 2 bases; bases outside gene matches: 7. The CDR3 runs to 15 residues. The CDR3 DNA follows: TGTGCCAGTAGTACACCAGGGGGCAGTCCCTACGAGCAGTACTTC. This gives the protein CASSTPGGSPYEQYF.

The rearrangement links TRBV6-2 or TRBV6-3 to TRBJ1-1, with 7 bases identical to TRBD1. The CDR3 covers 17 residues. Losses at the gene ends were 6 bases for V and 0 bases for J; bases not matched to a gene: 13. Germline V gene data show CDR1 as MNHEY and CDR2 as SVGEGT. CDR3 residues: CASSRRTGEIMNTEAFF. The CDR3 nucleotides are TGTGCCAGCAGCCGACGGACAGGCGAAATCATGAACACTGAAGCTTTCTTT.

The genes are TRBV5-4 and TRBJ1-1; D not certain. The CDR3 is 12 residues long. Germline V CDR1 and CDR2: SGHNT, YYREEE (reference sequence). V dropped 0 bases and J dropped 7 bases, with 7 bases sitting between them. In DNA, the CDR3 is TGTGCCAGCAGCTTGGGAGGGATTGAAGCTTTCTTT. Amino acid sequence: CASSLGGIEAFF.

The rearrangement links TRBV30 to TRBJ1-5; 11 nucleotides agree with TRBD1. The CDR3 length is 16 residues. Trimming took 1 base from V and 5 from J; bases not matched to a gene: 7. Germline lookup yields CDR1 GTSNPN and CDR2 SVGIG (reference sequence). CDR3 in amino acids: CAWSGAGTGGDQPQHF. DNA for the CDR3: TGTGCCTGGAGTGGGGCCGGGACAGGGGGAGATCAGCCCCAGCATTTT.

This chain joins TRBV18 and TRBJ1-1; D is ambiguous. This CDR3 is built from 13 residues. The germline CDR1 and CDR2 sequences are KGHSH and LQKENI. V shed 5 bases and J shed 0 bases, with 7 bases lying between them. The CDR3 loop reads CASSDDMNTEAFF. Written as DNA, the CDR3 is TGTGCCAGCTCAGACGACATGAACACTGAAGCTTTCTTT.

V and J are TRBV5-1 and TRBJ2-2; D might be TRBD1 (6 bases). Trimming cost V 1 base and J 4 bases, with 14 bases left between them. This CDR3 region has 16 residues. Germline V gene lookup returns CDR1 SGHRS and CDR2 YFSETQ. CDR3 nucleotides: TGCGCCAGCAGCTTGTCACAGGGTGGGGGCACCGGGGAGCTGTTTTTT. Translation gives CASSLSQGGGTGELFF.

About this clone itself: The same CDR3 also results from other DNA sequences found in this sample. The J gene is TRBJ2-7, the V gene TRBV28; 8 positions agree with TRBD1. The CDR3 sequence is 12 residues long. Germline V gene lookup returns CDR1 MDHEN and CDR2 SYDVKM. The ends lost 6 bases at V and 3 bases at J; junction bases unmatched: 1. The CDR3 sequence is CASRTGGYEQYF. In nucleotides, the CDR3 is TGTGCCAGCAGAACAGGGGGCTACGAGCAGTACTTC.

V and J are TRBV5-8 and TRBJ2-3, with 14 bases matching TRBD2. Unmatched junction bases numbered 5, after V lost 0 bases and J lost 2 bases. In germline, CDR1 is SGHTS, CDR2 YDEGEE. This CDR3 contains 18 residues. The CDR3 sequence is CASSLGLAGGEYTDTQYF. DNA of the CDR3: TGTGCCAGCAGCTTGGGACTAGCGGGAGGGGAATACACAGATACGCAGTATTTT.

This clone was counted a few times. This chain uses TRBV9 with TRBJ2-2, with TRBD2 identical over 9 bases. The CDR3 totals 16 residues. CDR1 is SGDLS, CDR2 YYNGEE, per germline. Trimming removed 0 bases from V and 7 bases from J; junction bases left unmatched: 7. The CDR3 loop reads CASSVVGGGAVGELFF. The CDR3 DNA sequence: TGTGCCAGCAGCGTAGTAGGCGGGGGGGCCGTCGGGGAGCTGTTTTTT.

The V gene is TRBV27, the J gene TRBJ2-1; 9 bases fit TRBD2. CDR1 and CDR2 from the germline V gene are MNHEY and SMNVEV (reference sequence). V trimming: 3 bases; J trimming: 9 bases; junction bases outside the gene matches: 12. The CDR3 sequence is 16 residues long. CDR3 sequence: CASSFGGSSGISEQFF. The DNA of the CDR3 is TGTGCCAGCAGTTTTGGAGGGTCTAGCGGGATTAGTGAGCAGTTCTTC.

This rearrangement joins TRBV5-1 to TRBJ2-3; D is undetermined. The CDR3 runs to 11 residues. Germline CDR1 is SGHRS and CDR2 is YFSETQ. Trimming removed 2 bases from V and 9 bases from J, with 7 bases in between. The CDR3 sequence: CASSFGSTQYF. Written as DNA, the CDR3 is TGCGCCAGCAGCTTCGGTAGCACGCAGTATTTT.

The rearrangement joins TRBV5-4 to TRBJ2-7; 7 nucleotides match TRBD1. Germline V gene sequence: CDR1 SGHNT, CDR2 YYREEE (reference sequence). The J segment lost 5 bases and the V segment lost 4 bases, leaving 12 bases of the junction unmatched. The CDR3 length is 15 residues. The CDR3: CASSKETGSRNEQYF. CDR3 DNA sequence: TGTGCCAGCAGCAAAGAGACAGGGAGTAGGAACGAGCAGTACTTC.

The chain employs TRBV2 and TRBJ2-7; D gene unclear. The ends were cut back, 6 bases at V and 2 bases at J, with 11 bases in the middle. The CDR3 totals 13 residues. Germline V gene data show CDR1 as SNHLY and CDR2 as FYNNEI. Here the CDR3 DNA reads TGTGCCAGCAGGAACTTCCAAACCTACGAGCAGTACTTC. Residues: CASRNFQTYEQYF.